This is a list of T cell receptor beta chains from one sample in a study of blood T cell repertoires in COVID-19. Method: immunoSEQ multiplex PCR; TCRdb's copy keeps in-frame clones and lacks some. The sample contains about 160,000 clones, 82% of which appear only once. Specimen: peripheral blood. The receptor set was obtained from a middle-aged woman with COVID-19, enrolled during active disease. CDR3s include the opening cysteine and the closing phenylalanine or tryptophan.

j_call: TRBJ1-1
v_call: TRBV24-1
cdr3_aa: CATSDTNSRQGAFF

j_call: TRBJ2-2
v_call: TRBV11-2
cdr3_aa: CASSRSREGLNTGELFF

j_call: TRBJ1-5
v_call: TRBV30
cdr3_aa: CAWSVRTGSQPQHF

j_call: TRBJ2-5
v_call: TRBV19
cdr3_aa: CASSALGQDEGTQYF

j_call: TRBJ1-5
v_call: TRBV18
cdr3_aa: CASSRSGQGNQPQHF

j_call: TRBJ2-1
v_call: TRBV29-1
cdr3_aa: CSVVWGGGSYNEQFF

j_call: TRBJ1-6
v_call: TRBV11-2
cdr3_aa: CASSLTGGDSPLHF

j_call: TRBJ2-7
v_call: TRBV14
cdr3_aa: CASKSSLHSRGEQYF

j_call: TRBJ2-7
v_call: TRBV4-2
cdr3_aa: CASSPGTSGAYEQYF

j_call: TRBJ2-2
v_call: TRBV9
cdr3_aa: CASSADRGGTGELFF

j_call: TRBJ2-1
v_call: TRBV4-1
cdr3_aa: CASSHDTRANEQFF

j_call: TRBJ1-3
v_call: TRBV29-1
cdr3_aa: CSVAGGDYEGNTIYF

j_call: TRBJ2-7
v_call: TRBV5-4
cdr3_aa: CASSQYSYEQYF

j_call: TRBJ2-7
v_call: TRBV6-5
cdr3_aa: CASRLGHSYEQYF

j_call: TRBJ1-4
v_call: TRBV7-3
cdr3_aa: CASSLGSTGWVNEKLFF

j_call: TRBJ1-5
v_call: TRBV19
cdr3_aa: CASSTTHSNQPQHF

j_call: TRBJ2-3
v_call: TRBV12-5
cdr3_aa: CASGLGSGASTDTQYF

j_call: TRBJ1-4
v_call: TRBV19
cdr3_aa: CASSPRQGWEKLFF

j_call: TRBJ2-5
v_call: TRBV28
cdr3_aa: CASSLTGGPRETQYF

j_call: TRBJ2-2
v_call: TRBV19
cdr3_aa: CASSKGTGVGGELFF

j_call: TRBJ2-7
v_call: TRBV20-1
cdr3_aa: CSARFRSEQYF

j_call: TRBJ2-2
v_call: TRBV27
cdr3_aa: CASSLGLAGLNTGELFF

j_call: TRBJ1-2
v_call: TRBV9
cdr3_aa: CASSGSRDSGEQYTF

j_call: TRBJ2-5
v_call: TRBV5-1
cdr3_aa: CASSSGDRIKQETQYF

j_call: TRBJ1-3
v_call: TRBV19
cdr3_aa: CASRGFRSTQASGNTIYF

j_call: TRBJ1-1
v_call: TRBV3-1/TRBV3-2
cdr3_aa: CASSQGARGLWNTEAFF

j_call: TRBJ2-3
v_call: TRBV27
cdr3_aa: CASRLTGLAGRTDTQYF